Listed here are 14 T cell receptor beta chains from one sample, sequenced in a study of blood T cell repertoires in COVID-19. TCRdb keeps only in-frame clones here, not all; method: immunoSEQ multiplex PCR. The sample includes tens of thousands of clones, roughly 85% seen only once; the top ten take under 6%. The sample consisted of peripheral blood. These TCRs come from a human donor in a cohort sampled during active COVID-19.

The rearrangement uses TRBV5-8 and TRBJ1-2; 9 bases map to TRBD1. The CDR3 runs to 13 residues. CDR1 and CDR2 from the germline V gene are SGHTS and YDEGEE. The ends lost 3 bases at V and 8 bases at J; junction bases unmatched: 5. For the CDR3, the DNA is TGTGCCAGCAGCTACCGGGACAGGGTGGGCTACACCTTC. Amino acids: CASSYRDRVGYTF.

The chain joins TRBV19 to TRBJ2-1, with D maybe TRBD2 (5 bases). With 4 bases removed from V and 0 bases from J, the gap between germline ends came to 22 bases. Germline V gene lookup returns CDR1 LNHDA and CDR2 SQIVND (reference sequence). The CDR3 loop spans 19 amino acids. The CDR3 is CASSRSASTPVSSYNEQFF. The CDR3 coding sequence is TGTGCCAGTAGTAGATCTGCTAGCACACCCGTTAGCTCCTACAATGAGCAGTTCTTC.

The chain joins TRBV25-1 to TRBJ1-2; D gene uncertain. The ends were cut back, 1 base at V and 4 bases at J, with 4 bases in the middle. This CDR3 comprises 12 residues. The germline V gene has CDR1 MGHDK and CDR2 SYGVNS. This chain's CDR3 is CASSESGYGYTF. As DNA, the CDR3 is TGTGCCAGCAGTGAATCCGGCTATGGCTACACCTTC.

The V call is TRBV3-1 (or the pseudogene TRBV3-2), the J call TRBJ2-7; D gene ambiguous. This CDR3 region has 15 residues. Germline V lookup: CDR1 LGHDT, CDR2 YNNKEL (reference sequence). V was cut by 0 bases and J by 5 bases, with 14 bases left in between. The CDR3 nucleotides are TGTGCCAGCAGCCAAGAGGCCAGGCCCCATGACGAGCAGTACTTC. It is translated as CASSQEARPHDEQYF.

J is TRBJ1-1 and V is TRBV6-5; D not resolved. CDR3 length: 15 amino acids. Trimming removed 3 bases at V and 2 bases at J, with 13 bases between. Germline V gives CDR1 MNHEY, CDR2 SVGAGI. CDR3 sequence reads: CASSYLGRFNTEAFF. The CDR3 coding sequence is TGTGCCAGCAGTTATTTGGGCAGGTTTAACACTGAAGCTTTCTTT.

The chain links TRBV15 to TRBJ2-5, with 14 bases that match TRBD2. The CDR3 runs to 17 residues. Per germline, CDR1 LNHNV and CDR2 YYDKDF (reference sequence). With 0 bases clipped from V and 5 bases from J, the junction kept 5 bases outside the gene matches. The CDR3 protein is CATSRDLGLAGGETQYF. The DNA of the CDR3 is TGTGCCACCAGCAGAGATCTTGGACTAGCGGGGGGTGAGACCCAGTACTTC.

This clone showed up just a few times. This chain connects TRBV4-1 to TRBJ1-6; TRBD1 matches 7 bases. Germline CDR1 and CDR2: MGHRA and YSYEKL. After removal of 3 bases from V and 18 bases from J, the junction contained 8 bases not matched to a gene. CDR3 size: 12 residues. The CDR3 coding sequence is TGCGCCAGCAGCCAGACAGGGTCAAAAGGCCACTTT. Translated: CASSQTGSKGHF.

The chain recombines TRBV19 with TRBJ1-1; weak D call: TRBD1 (6 bases). The V end was cut by 7 bases, the J end by 1 base, with 19 bases between. Germline V lookup: CDR1 LNHDA, CDR2 SQIVND (reference sequence). This CDR3 comprises 16 residues. CDR3 nucleotides: TGTGCCAGTACCTACAGGGTTACTACGGGGAACACTGAAGCTTTCTTT. It encodes CASTYRVTTGNTEAFF.

The rearrangement joins TRBV15 to TRBJ1-6, with D unresolved. The CDR3 runs to 12 residues. V was trimmed by 3 bases and J by 9 bases, leaving 6 bases between them. CDR1 LNHNV and CDR2 YYDKDF come from the germline V gene (reference sequence). The CDR3 DNA reads TGTGCCACCAGCAGCCTAATTTCACCCCTCCACTTT. Translating gives CATSSLISPLHF.

This clone occurred once. V usage is TRBV5-4 and J usage is TRBJ1-6; maybe TRBD1 (5 bases). The CDR3 consists of 13 residues. Trimming cost V 0 bases and J 8 bases, with 6 bases left between them. CDR1 and CDR2 (germline): SGHNT, YYREEE (reference sequence). The chain's CDR3 is CASSLVRDSPLHF. The CDR3 DNA reads as TGTGCCAGCAGCTTGGTCAGGGATTCACCCCTCCACTTT.

The chain is built from TRBV28 and TRBJ2-4; tentatively, D is TRBD1 (5 bases). There are 15 residues in the CDR3. V was cut by 3 bases and J by 10 bases, with 19 bases left in between. The germline V gene has CDR1 MDHEN and CDR2 SYDVKM. This chain's CDR3 is CASSFPAPGQRIQYF. The CDR3 DNA reads as TGTGCCAGCAGTTTTCCCGCTCCAGGACAAAGGATTCAGTACTTC.

The chain carries TRBV18 and TRBJ1-3, with a weak D call TRBD1 (5 bases). Looked up from germline, CDR1 is KGHSH and CDR2 is LQKENI. The CDR3 runs 15 residues. Trimming shortened V by 6 bases and J by 6 bases, and 18 bases separated the two germline ends. In DNA form, the CDR3 reads TGTGCCAGCTCGCAAACGACAGAAAGGAAAAACACCATATATTTT. Translating it yields CASSQTTERKNTIYF.

On this clone: Germline and junction disagree at one end, which may indicate a read error. This rearrangement joins TRBV19 to TRBJ2-1, with D perhaps matching TRBD1 (6 bases). Germline V gene sequence: CDR1 LNHDA, CDR2 SQIVND (reference sequence). CDR3 size: 12 residues. This CDR3 is CASSALTGPSLF. The DNA for the CDR3 is TGTGCCAGTAGTGCCTTGACAGGTCCCTCTCTCTTC.

The chain links TRBV30 to TRBJ1-6, with a possible D match to TRBD1 (6 bases). Germline values: CDR1 GTSNPN, CDR2 SVGIG (reference sequence). The CDR3 covers 12 residues. V lost 4 bases, J lost 8 bases, and 9 bases lay in between. The CDR3 DNA reads TGTGCCTGGAAGGCAGGGGATTCACCCCTCCACTTT. Its translation: CAWKAGDSPLHF.